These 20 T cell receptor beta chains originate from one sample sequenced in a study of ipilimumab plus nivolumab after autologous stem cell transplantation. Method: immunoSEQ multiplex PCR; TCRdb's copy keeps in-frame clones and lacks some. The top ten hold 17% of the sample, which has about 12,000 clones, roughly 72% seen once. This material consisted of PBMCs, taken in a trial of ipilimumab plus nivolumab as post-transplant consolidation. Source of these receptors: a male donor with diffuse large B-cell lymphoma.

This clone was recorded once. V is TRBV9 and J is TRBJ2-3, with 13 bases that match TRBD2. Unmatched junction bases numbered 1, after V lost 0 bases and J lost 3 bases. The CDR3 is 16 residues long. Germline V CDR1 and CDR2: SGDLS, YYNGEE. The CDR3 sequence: CASSVGLAGGTDTQYF. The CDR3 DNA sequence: TGTGCCAGCAGCGTAGGACTAGCGGGGGGAACAGATACGCAGTATTTT.

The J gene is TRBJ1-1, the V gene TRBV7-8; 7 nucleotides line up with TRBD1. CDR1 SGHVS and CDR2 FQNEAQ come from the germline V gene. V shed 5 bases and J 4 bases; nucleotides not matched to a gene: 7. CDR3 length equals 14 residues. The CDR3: CASSETGFGTEAFF. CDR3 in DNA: TGTGCCAGCAGCGAGACAGGGTTTGGCACTGAAGCTTTCTTT.

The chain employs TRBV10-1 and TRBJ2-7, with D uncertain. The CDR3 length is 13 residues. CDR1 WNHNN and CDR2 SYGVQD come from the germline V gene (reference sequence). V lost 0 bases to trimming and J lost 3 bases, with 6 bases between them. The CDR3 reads CASSESRNYEQYF. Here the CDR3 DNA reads TGCGCCAGCAGTGAGTCGAGGAACTACGAGCAGTACTTC.

CDR3 sequence reads: CASGTGYDTGELFF. The CDR3 bases are TGTGCCAGCGGAACAGGGTATGACACCGGGGAGCTGTTTTTT. This sequence joins TRBV6-5 and TRBJ2-2, with D perhaps matching TRBD1 (6 bases). Germline V gene data show CDR1 as MNHEY and CDR2 as SVGAGI. This CDR3 spans 14 amino acids. V was shortened by 8 bases and J by 3 bases, with 13 bases between the two germline ends.

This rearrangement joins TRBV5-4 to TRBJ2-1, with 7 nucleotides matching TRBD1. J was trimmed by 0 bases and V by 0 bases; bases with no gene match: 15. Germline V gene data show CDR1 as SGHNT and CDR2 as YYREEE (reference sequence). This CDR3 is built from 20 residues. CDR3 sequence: CASSLETRIGGFLSYNEQFF. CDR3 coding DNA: TGTGCCAGCAGCTTGGAAACCAGGATAGGGGGCTTTCTCTCCTACAATGAGCAGTTCTTC.

CDR3 sequence (DNA): TGTGCCAGCAGTTTACAGGGGAGAACTGAAGCTTTCTTT. Translation: CASSLQGRTEAFF. J is TRBJ1-1 and V is TRBV6-5, with 7 bases fitting TRBD1. The CDR3 spans 13 residues. The V segment lost 4 bases and the J segment 5 bases; nucleotides outside the gene matches: 4. CDR1 is MNHEY and CDR2 is SVGAGI in the germline V gene.

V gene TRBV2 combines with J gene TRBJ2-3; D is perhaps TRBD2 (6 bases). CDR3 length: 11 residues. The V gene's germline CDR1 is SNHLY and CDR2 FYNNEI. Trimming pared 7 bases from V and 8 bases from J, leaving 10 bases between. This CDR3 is CASTTGGTQYF. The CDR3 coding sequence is TGTGCCAGCACTACCGGGGGTACGCAGTATTTT.

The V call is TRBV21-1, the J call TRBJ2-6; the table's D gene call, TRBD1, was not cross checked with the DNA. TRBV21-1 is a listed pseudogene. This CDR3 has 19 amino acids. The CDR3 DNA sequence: TGTGCCAGCAGCAAAGACGTGGCTTTTAGGGGGATTGGGGCCAACGTCCTGACTTTC. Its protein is CASSKDVAFRGIGANVLTF.

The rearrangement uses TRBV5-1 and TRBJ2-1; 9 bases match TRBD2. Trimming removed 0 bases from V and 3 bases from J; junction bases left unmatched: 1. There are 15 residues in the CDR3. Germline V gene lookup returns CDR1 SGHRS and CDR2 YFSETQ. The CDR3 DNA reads TGCGCCAGCAGCTTGGGACTAGCGGACTACAATGAGCAGTTCTTC. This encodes CASSLGLADYNEQFF.

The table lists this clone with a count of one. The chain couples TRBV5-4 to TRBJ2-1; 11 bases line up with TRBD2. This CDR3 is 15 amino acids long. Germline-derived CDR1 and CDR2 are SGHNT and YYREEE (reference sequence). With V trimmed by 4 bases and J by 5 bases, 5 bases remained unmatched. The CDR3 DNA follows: TGTGCCAGCAGCCTCTTAGCGGGAGGGGACAATGAGCAGTTCTTC. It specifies CASSLLAGGDNEQFF. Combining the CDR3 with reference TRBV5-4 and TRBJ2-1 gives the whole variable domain ETGVTQSPTHLIKTRGQQVTLRCSSQSGHNTVSWYQQALGQGPQFIFQYYREEENGRGNFPPRFSGLQFPNYSSELNVNALELDDSALYLCASSLLAGGDNEQFFGPGTRLTVL.

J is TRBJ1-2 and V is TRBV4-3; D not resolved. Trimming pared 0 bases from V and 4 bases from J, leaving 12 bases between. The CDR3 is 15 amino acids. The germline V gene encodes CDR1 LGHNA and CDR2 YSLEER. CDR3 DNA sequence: TGCGCCAGCAGCCAAGATCGGACCGCCGCCTATGGCTACACCTTC. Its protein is CASSQDRTAAYGYTF.

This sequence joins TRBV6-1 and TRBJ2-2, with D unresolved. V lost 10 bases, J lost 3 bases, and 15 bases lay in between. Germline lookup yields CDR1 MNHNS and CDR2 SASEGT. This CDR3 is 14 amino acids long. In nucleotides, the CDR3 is TGTGCCATCTCTCGGGTCCGATACACCGGGGAGCTGTTTTTT. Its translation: CAISRVRYTGELFF.

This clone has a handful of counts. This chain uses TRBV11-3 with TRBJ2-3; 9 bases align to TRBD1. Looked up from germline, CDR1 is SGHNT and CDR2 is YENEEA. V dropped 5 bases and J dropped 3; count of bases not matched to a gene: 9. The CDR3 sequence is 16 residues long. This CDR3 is CASSIGGQGITDTQYF. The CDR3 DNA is TGTGCCAGCAGCATTGGGGGACAGGGTATTACAGATACGCAGTATTTT. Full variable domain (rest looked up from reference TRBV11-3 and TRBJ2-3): EAGVVQSPRYKIIEKKQPVAFWCNPISGHNTLYWYLQNLGQGPELLIRYENEEAVDDSQLPKDRFSAERLKGVDSTLKIQPAELGDSAVYLCASSIGGQGITDTQYFGPGTRLTVL.

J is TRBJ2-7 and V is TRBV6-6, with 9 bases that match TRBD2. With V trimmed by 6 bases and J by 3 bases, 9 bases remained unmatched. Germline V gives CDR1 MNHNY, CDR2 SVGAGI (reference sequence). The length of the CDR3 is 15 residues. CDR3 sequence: CASSPRRGGFYEQYF. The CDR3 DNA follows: TGTGCCAGCAGCCCCCGGCGGGGGGGTTTCTACGAGCAGTACTTC.

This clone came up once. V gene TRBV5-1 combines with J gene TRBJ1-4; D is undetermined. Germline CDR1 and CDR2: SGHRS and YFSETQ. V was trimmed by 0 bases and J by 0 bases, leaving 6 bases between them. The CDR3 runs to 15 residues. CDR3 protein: CASSLGQTTNEKLFF. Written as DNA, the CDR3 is TGCGCCAGCAGCTTGGGGCAGACAACTAATGAAAAACTGTTTTTT.

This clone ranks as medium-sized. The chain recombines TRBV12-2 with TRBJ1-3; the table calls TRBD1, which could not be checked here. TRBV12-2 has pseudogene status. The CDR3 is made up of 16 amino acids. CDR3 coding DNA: TGTGCAAGTCGCTTAGGTCCCAGGGGCCCGAGAGGAACCATATATTTT. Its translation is CASRLGPRGPRGTIYF.

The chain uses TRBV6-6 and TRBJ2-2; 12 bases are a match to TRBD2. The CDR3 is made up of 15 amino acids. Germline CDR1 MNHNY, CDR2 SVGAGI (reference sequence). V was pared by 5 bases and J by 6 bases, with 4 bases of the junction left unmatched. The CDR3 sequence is CASSTLAGGPGELFF. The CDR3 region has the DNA TGTGCCAGCAGTACTCTAGCGGGGGGGCCCGGGGAGCTGTTTTTT.

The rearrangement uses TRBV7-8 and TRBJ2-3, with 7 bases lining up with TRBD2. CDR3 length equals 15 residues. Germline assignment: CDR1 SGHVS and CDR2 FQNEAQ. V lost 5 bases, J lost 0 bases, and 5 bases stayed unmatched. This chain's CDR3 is CASSKREASTDTQYF. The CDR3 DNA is TGTGCCAGCAGCAAACGGGAGGCTAGCACAGATACGCAGTATTTT.

The CDR3: CASSEQQGRNEKLFF. Written as DNA, the CDR3 is TGTGCCAGCAGTGAACAGCAGGGGAGGAATGAAAAACTGTTTTTT. The V gene is TRBV2, the J gene TRBJ1-4; TRBD1 might be the D (6 bases). V lost 2 bases and J lost 5, with 12 bases in between. The CDR3 is 15 amino acids. The germline gives CDR1 SNHLY, CDR2 FYNNEI. The entire variable domain, with the rest obtained from reference TRBV2 and TRBJ1-4, is as follows: EPEVTQTPSHQVTQMGQEVILRCVPISNHLYFYWYRQILGQKVEFLVSFYNNEISEKSEIFDDQFSVERPDGSNFTLKIRSTKLEDSAMYFCASSEQQGRNEKLFFGSGTQLSVL.

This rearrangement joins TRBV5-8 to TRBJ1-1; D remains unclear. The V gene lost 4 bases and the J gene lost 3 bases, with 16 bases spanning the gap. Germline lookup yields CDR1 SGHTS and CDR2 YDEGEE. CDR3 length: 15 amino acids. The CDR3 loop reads CASSPSDVFHTEAFF. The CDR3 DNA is TGTGCCAGCAGCCCCTCCGACGTTTTCCACACTGAAGCTTTCTTT. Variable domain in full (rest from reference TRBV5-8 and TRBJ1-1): EAGVTQSPTHLIKTRGQQATLRCSPISGHTSVYWYQQALGLGLQFLLWYDEGEERNRGNFPPRFSGRQFPNYSSELNVNALELEDSALYLCASSPSDVFHTEAFFGQGTRLTVV.